The 28 T cell receptor beta chains below were found in one sample sequenced in a study of T cells after somatic rescue of genetic block. Assay: immunoSEQ multiplex PCR; the TCRdb copy retains only in-frame clones and omits some. This sample has about 120,000 clones, with around nine tenths found just once. Sequencing was carried out using peripheral blood mononuclear cells (PBMCs). Receptors originate from a woman aged 18-29 years.

This chain uses TRBV2 with TRBJ2-5, with 8 bases fitting TRBD2. The DNA matches TRBJ2-7 better at its end, which makes the J call doubtful. From germline, CDR1 is SNHLY and CDR2 FYNNEI. The CDR3 contains 16 residues. The CDR3: CASSPAGTRASYEQYF. The CDR3 DNA is TGTGCCAGCAGTCCCGCCGGGACTAGGGCCTCCTACGAGCAGTACTTC.

The table lists this clone with a count of one. The V gene is TRBV12-5, the J gene TRBJ1-2; 9 bases agree with TRBD1. Germline V gives CDR1 LGHNT, CDR2 FRNRAP. The J segment lost 3 bases and the V segment lost 5 bases, leaving 7 bases of the junction unmatched. The CDR3 loop spans 15 amino acids. The DNA for the CDR3 is TGTGCTAGTGGTCTCTCGGACAGGGGTGACTATGGCTACACCTTC. Translation gives CASGLSDRGDYGYTF.

This chain links TRBV11-2 with TRBJ2-2; TRBD2 matches 8 bases. The CDR3 is made up of 15 amino acids. The germline V gene has CDR1 SGHAT and CDR2 FQNNGV. Trimming cost V 5 bases and J 2 bases; bases outside gene matches: 4. CDR3 region: CASSPGGLNTGELFF. The CDR3 coding sequence is TGTGCCAGCAGCCCGGGGGGGCTAAACACCGGGGAGCTGTTTTTT.

This clone was observed a handful of times. The CDR3 coding sequence is TGTGCCAGCAGTTTCCGGACAGGCCCCGGGGAGCTGTTTTTT. Protein product: CASSFRTGPGELFF. This chain uses TRBV2 with TRBJ2-2, with 7 bases aligning to TRBD1. V dropped 5 bases and J dropped 6; count of bases not matched to a gene: 6. This CDR3 spans 14 amino acids. The V gene's germline CDR1 is SNHLY and CDR2 FYNNEI.

This chain uses TRBV5-1 with TRBJ1-5, with 8 bases aligning to TRBD1. Germline CDR1 and CDR2: SGHRS and YFSETQ. V lost 4 bases to trimming and J lost 5 bases; unmatched junction nucleotides: 5. The CDR3 has 14 residues. Here the CDR3 DNA reads TGCGCCAGCAGCCCCGGACAGGGAGATCAGCCCCAGCATTTT. Translation: CASSPGQGDQPQHF.

This rearrangement joins TRBV7-2 to TRBJ2-7; 7 nucleotides match TRBD2. CDR3 size: 12 residues. Germline CDR1 reads SGHTA; CDR2 reads FQGNSA. With V trimmed by 5 bases and J by 6 bases, 4 bases remained unmatched. CDR3 nucleotide sequence: TGTGCCAGCAGCCAAGGACTAGTCGAGCAGTACTTC. Translation: CASSQGLVEQYF.

V gene TRBV29-1 combines with J gene TRBJ2-3; tentative D call: TRBD1 (5 bases). Germline V gives CDR1 SQVTM, CDR2 ANQGSEA. This CDR3 has 13 residues. The V end lost 2 bases, the J end lost 4 bases, and 10 bases lay between the germline ends. In DNA form, the CDR3 reads TGCAGCGTTGAAAGACAGACCTCAGATACGCAGTATTTT. This codes for CSVERQTSDTQYF.

The chain recombines TRBV19 with TRBJ2-6; maybe TRBD2 (7 bases). The V gene lost 0 bases and the J gene lost 3 bases, with 9 bases spanning the gap. Germline V gene data show CDR1 as LNHDA and CDR2 as SQIVND (reference sequence). This CDR3 has 16 amino acids. CDR3 residues: CASSIEGGLGANVLTF. The CDR3 DNA is TGTGCCAGTAGTATAGAGGGGGGGCTTGGGGCCAACGTCCTGACTTTC.

The chain recombines TRBV12-5 with TRBJ2-1; TRBD1 agrees at 9 bases. The germline gives CDR1 LGHNT, CDR2 FRNRAP. Losses at the gene ends were 4 bases for V and 6 bases for J; bases not matched to a gene: 7. The CDR3 extends over 15 amino acids. CDR3 sequence (DNA): TGTGCTAGTGGTTCGGGACAGGGTGGCCCCAATGAGCAGTTCTTC. Residues: CASGSGQGGPNEQFF. Full variable domain (missing parts from reference TRBV12-5 and TRBJ2-1): DARVTQTPRHKVTEMGQEVTMRCQPILGHNTVFWYRQTMMQGLELLAYFRNRAPLDDSGMPKDRFSAEMPDATLATLKIQPSEPRDSAVYFCASGSGQGGPNEQFFGPGTRLTVL.

This clone was counted once. The chain has TRBV4-1 and TRBJ2-7, with TRBD2 matching 9 bases. CDR1 is MGHRA and CDR2 is YSYEKL in the germline V gene. CDR3 size: 17 residues. With V trimmed by 1 base and J by 4 bases, 11 bases remained unmatched. CDR3 in DNA: TGCGCCAGCAGCCAAGTAGGCGGGGGGGTGGGATTGTACGAGCAGTACTTC. It yields the protein CASSQVGGGVGLYEQYF.

V is TRBV6-5 and J is TRBJ1-2; D is unresolved. This CDR3 contains 15 residues. Deletions cut 1 base from V and 1 base from J, with 10 bases between. Germline loops: CDR1 MNHEY, CDR2 SVGAGI. CDR3 sequence: CASSYFRRINYGYTF. CDR3 coding DNA: TGTGCCAGCAGTTACTTTCGGCGGATTAACTATGGCTACACCTTC.

This clone was found once. The rearrangement links TRBV18 to TRBJ2-5, with 8 bases identical to TRBD2. The CDR3 length is 16 residues. Unmatched junction bases numbered 7, after V lost 3 bases and J lost 1 base. Germline lookup yields CDR1 KGHSH and CDR2 LQKENI. The CDR3 DNA reads as TGTGCCAGCTCACCCCTGGACGGGGGGGCCCAAGAGACCCAGTACTTC. It encodes CASSPLDGGAQETQYF. The variable domain in full, with the rest retrieved from reference TRBV18 and TRBJ2-5, is NAGVMQNPRHLVRRRGQEARLRCSPMKGHSHVYWYRQLPEEGLKFMVYLQKENIIDESGMPKERFSAEFPKEGPSILRIQQVVRGDSAAYFCASSPLDGGAQETQYFGPGTRLLVL.

CDR3 nucleotides: TGTGCCAGCAGCCAGGCCGACGAACGACAGGGGGCTTCCCTAGCCAAAAACATTCAGTACTTC. Translation: CASSQADERQGASLAKNIQYF. The V gene is TRBV4-2, the J gene TRBJ2-4; 10 positions match TRBD1. Germline trimming cut 3 bases from V and 0 bases from J; bases unmatched to any gene: 17. This CDR3 contains 21 residues. Germline CDR1 reads LGHNA; CDR2 reads YNFKEQ.

V gene TRBV28 combines with J gene TRBJ1-1; 8 bases are shared with TRBD1. V shed 4 bases, J shed 0 bases, and the junction held 7 bases outside the gene matches. Germline values: CDR1 MDHEN, CDR2 SYDVKM. The CDR3 consists of 16 residues. The CDR3 DNA is TGTGCCAGCAGTTCGGCCGGACAGGGCTTGAACACTGAAGCTTTCTTT. This codes for CASSSAGQGLNTEAFF.

The chain uses TRBV5-1 and TRBJ2-2; unclear D gene. The CDR3 length is 13 residues. Germline CDR1 is SGHRS and CDR2 is YFSETQ. V gave up 0 bases and J gave up 6 bases, with 6 bases separating them. This CDR3 reads CASSLVGAGELFF. The CDR3 bases are TGCGCCAGCAGCTTGGTTGGGGCCGGGGAGCTGTTTTTT.

The V and J genes are TRBV14 and TRBJ1-2; 7 bases line up with TRBD1. Trimming took 3 bases from V and 7 from J; bases not matched to a gene: 5. Germline CDR1 and CDR2: SGHDN and FVKESK. There are 13 residues in the CDR3. CDR3 loop: CASSQTTGPGYTF. CDR3 sequence (DNA): TGTGCCAGCAGCCAGACGACAGGGCCTGGCTACACCTTC. Full variable domain (outside the CDR3, taken from reference TRBV14 and TRBJ1-2): EAGVTQFPSHSVIEKGQTVTLRCDPISGHDNLYWYRRVMGKEIKFLLHFVKESKQDESGMPNNRFLAERTGGTYSTLKVQPAELEDSGVYFCASSQTTGPGYTFGSGTRLTVV.

This chain joins TRBV4-1 and TRBJ1-2, with TRBD1 matching 8 bases. The CDR3 totals 15 residues. The junction had 8 bases not matched to a gene; V was cut back by 4 bases and J by 4 bases. Germline V CDR1 and CDR2: MGHRA, YSYEKL. DNA of the CDR3: TGCGCCAGCAGCCGGGACAGGCCTATAGTCTATGGCTACACCTTC. Translating gives CASSRDRPIVYGYTF.

This clone was counted a few times. The chain links TRBV25-1 to TRBJ2-7; D uncertain. V lost 6 bases and J lost 6, with 9 bases in between. Germline lookup yields CDR1 MGHDK and CDR2 SYGVNS. This CDR3 contains 11 residues. CDR3 nucleotide sequence: TGTGCCAGCAGCCTTACCTTCGAGCAGTACTTC. This sequence encodes CASSLTFEQYF.

The chain joins TRBV27 to TRBJ1-1; possibly TRBD1 for D (6 bases). The CDR3 covers 14 residues. Germline lookup yields CDR1 MNHEY and CDR2 SMNVEV (reference sequence). Trimming took 3 bases from V and 13 from J, leaving 21 bases between them. The CDR3 here is CASSFRGSSSGGFF. CDR3 DNA sequence: TGTGCCAGCAGTTTCAGGGGATCCTCAAGTGGAGGTTTCTTT.

V gene TRBV5-6 combines with J gene TRBJ1-2, with D hard to call. This CDR3 spans 16 amino acids. CDR1 and CDR2 (germline): SGHDT, YYEEEE. The V end was cut by 0 bases, the J end by 0 bases, with 12 bases between. The CDR3 nucleotides read TGTGCCAGCAGCTTGGCCCTCCAGATTTCTAACTATGGCTACACCTTC. It is translated as CASSLALQISNYGYTF.

V is TRBV5-1 and J is TRBJ1-2; D remains ambiguous. Trimming removed 5 bases at V and 3 bases at J, with 17 bases between. CDR1 SGHRS and CDR2 YFSETQ come from the germline V gene. CDR3 size: 15 residues. The CDR3 region is CASSLDGPAYYGYTF. The CDR3, as DNA: TGCGCCAGCAGTTTAGACGGACCGGCCTACTATGGCTACACCTTC.

The CDR3 nucleotides are TGTGCTACCGGGACAGCGAATATCAATCAGCCCCAGCATTTT. Translated: CATGTANINQPQHF. The V call is TRBV6-5, the J call TRBJ1-5; 7 positions agree with TRBD1. Per the germline V gene, CDR1 is MNHEY and CDR2 is SVGAGI. The CDR3 runs to 14 residues.

This chain links TRBV7-2 with TRBJ2-7; maybe TRBD2 (6 bases). The V gene lost 1 base and the J gene lost 4 bases, with 14 bases spanning the gap. Germline CDR1 and CDR2: SGHTA and FQGNSA. The CDR3 is made up of 15 amino acids. The CDR3 region has the DNA TGTGCCAGCAGCTTAGTGGGGGACTTAGGGTACGAGCAGTACTTC. This encodes CASSLVGDLGYEQYF.

The chain joins TRBV10-3 to TRBJ2-3, with 8 bases fitting TRBD2. CDR1 and CDR2 from the germline V gene are ENHRY and SYGVKD. The CDR3 sequence is 15 residues long. Trimming took 6 bases from V and 2 from J; bases not matched to a gene: 7. In DNA form, the CDR3 reads TGTGCCATCAGGGAAGCGGGGGACTACACAGATACGCAGTATTTT. Translating gives CAIREAGDYTDTQYF.

This clone was counted once. The chain links TRBV19 to TRBJ1-4; maybe TRBD1 (6 bases). CDR3 length: 14 residues. Germline-derived CDR1 and CDR2 are LNHDA and SQIVND (reference sequence). V lost 3 bases, J lost 8 bases, and 13 bases lay in between. The CDR3 DNA reads as TGTGCCAGTAGTATGGGGGCCGGTATCGAAAAACTGTTTTTT. Amino acids: CASSMGAGIEKLFF. The complete variable domain, with remaining parts taken from reference TRBV19 and TRBJ1-4, reads DGGITQSPKYLFRKEGQNVTLSCEQNLNHDAMYWYRQDPGQGLRLIYYSQIVNDFQKGDIAEGYSVSREKKESFPLTVTSAQKNPTAFYLCASSMGAGIEKLFFGSGTQLSVL.

The chain uses TRBV7-2 and TRBJ2-5; TRBD1 agrees at 9 bases. The CDR3 extends over 14 amino acids. J gave up 3 bases and V 5 bases, and 4 bases lay outside the gene matches. Germline V lookup: CDR1 SGHTA, CDR2 FQGNSA. This chain's CDR3 is CASSLWTGEETQYF. The CDR3 DNA is TGTGCCAGCAGCCTATGGACAGGGGAAGAGACCCAGTACTTC.

V is TRBV4-3 and J is TRBJ2-3; no definite D call. Trimming cost V 0 bases and J 1 base, with 8 bases left between them. The length of the CDR3 is 15 residues. Germline V gene sequence: CDR1 LGHNA, CDR2 YSLEER. The CDR3, as DNA: TGCGCCAGCAGCCAAGATCATCAGGGCACAGATACGCAGTATTTT. The encoded protein is CASSQDHQGTDTQYF.

The rearrangement uses TRBV19 and TRBJ1-2; D gene uncertain. The CDR3 sequence is 12 residues long. Germline V gene lookup returns CDR1 LNHDA and CDR2 SQIVND (reference sequence). Between the trimmed V and J ends, which lost 7 bases and 9 bases, there was a span of 15 bases. CDR3 DNA sequence: TGTGCCAGTAATATCGGGAGGGAAAGCTACACCTTC. Amino acid sequence: CASNIGRESYTF.